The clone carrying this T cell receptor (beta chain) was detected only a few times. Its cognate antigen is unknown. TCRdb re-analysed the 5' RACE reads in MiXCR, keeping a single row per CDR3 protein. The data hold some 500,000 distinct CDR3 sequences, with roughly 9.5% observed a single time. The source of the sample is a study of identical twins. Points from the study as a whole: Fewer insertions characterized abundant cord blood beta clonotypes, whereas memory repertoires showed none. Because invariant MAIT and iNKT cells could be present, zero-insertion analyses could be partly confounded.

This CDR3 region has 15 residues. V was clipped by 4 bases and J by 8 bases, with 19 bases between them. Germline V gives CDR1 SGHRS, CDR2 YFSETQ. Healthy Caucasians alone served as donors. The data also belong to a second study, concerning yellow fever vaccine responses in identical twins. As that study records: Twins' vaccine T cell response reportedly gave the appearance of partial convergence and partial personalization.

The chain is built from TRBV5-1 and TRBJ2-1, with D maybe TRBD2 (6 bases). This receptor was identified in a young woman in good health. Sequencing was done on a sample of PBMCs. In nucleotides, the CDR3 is TGCGCCAGCAGCCCGGGACTCAACTTGGGGGATGAGCAGTTCTTC. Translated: CASSPGLNLGDEQFF.